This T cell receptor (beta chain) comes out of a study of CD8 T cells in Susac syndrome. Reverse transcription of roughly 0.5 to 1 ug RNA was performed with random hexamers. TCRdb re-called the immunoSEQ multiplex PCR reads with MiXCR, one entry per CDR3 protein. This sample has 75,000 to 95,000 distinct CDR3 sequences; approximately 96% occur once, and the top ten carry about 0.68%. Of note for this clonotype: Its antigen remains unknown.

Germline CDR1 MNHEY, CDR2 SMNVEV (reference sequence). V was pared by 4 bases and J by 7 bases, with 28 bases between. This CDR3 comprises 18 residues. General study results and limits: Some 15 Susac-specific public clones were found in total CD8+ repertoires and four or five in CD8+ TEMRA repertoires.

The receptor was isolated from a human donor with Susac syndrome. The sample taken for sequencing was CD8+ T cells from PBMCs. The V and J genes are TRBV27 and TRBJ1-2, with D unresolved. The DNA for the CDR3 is TGTGCCAGCAGTTCATACCCCCTCGGGCAAAGTCAAGGAAGTGGCTACACCTTC. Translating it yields CASSSYPLGQSQGSGYTF.